This TCR beta chain was retrieved from a study of cytotoxic CD8 clonotypes in ibrutinib-treated CLL (dated by TCRdb to 2020 to 2022). At the level of the whole study: The cohort was composed of roughly ten relapsed/refractory and about 15 treatment-naive patients; IGHV unmutated status was identified in 17 patients. On average, each sample had roughly 230,000 productive templates and 100,000 or so productive rearrangements. Cryopreserved peripheral blood mononuclear cells were obtained before treatment, at response, and at either sustained remission or disease progression. Patients were still on ibrutinib when every remission and progressive disease sample was collected. Longitudinal samples were obtainable from about 30% of the roughly 86 participants in the trial. Response samples were obtained after a median of 12 months of treatment, with a range of roughly 6 to 40 months. Responses were partial in some 24 patients and complete in 2; after median around 65 months follow-up, some 15 stayed in remission and approximately 12 progressed. The full study reports these points: Sustained-remission and progressing patients did not have matched sampling times, and lymph node repertoires were not examined. Public clonotypes were found to be uncommon and were observed to contract or remain stable during treatment; the increase in clonality was shown to reflect expansion of private clonotypes at ibrutinib response. An increase in clonality was observed at ibrutinib response, with clonality remaining stable during sustained remission and falling back toward baseline at progression. At baseline, clonality was higher than in age-matched healthy donors and showed a strong correlation with circulating CD8+ T-cell counts.

A distance of 3 bases separates the germline ends of V and J, which lose 3 bases and 3 bases respectively. Inclusive of the bounding cysteine and phenylalanine, the CDR3 is 13 residues long. Only CDR3 DNA remains: 39 bases, in frame from the first base. Reading the germline V gene (reference sequence) gives CDR1 SEHNR and CDR2 FQNEAQ. Turning to this clone: Its specific antigen is unknown. This may arise from a read error, as a much more abundant clone is one base away.

The time point label of this sample denotes: less than 30 months on ibrutinib. Approximately 2 micrograms of genomic DNA were extracted from cryopreserved PBMCs for TCR beta library preparation. Longitudinal blood samples from CLL patients on ibrutinib monotherapy were analyzed using high-throughput TCR beta sequencing. The patients were enrolled in a single-center, open-label phase 2 trial of ibrutinib monotherapy. Each clonotype received, on average, around 10x coverage in deep resolution sequencing performed on a MiSeq, where the target depth lay between 1 in 1 million and 1 in 200,000 T cells. The immunoSEQ hsTCRB Kit was used to generate TCR beta libraries. From the authors' description of their analysis: Data were analyzed with ImmunoSEQ Data Assistant and ImmunoSEQ Analyzer, with V, D and J genes assigned per IMGT definitions. Clonality was computed as one minus normalized Shannon entropy of productive rearrangement frequencies, ranging from 0 to 1. Only overrepresented clonotypes making up at least 0.05% of the repertoire of each patient were included in the public clonotype analysis. About a dozen repertoires from age-matched healthy donors, obtained from immuneACCESS, served as clonality controls. TCRdb took over this immuneACCESS table, retaining in-frame rearrangements with V and J assigned. Such tables are incomplete; in checked studies, under half of the missing clones stem from an unresolved V gene, and the remainder is unexplained. V and J calls and clone size follow that table, whereas D and trimming were derived from the DNA. A total of about 120,000 clones appear in this sample, 58% of them only once. Of the sample, about 40% is held by the ten largest clones.

The receptor's source is a human donor with chronic lymphocytic leukemia. The sequence is built from TRBV7-9 and TRBJ2-6; the D gene lacks a confident call. Sample: PBMCs, taken after 24 months of ibrutinib treatment. For the CDR3, the sequence is CASSFGGANVLTF. At the DNA level, the sequence is TGTGCCAGCAGCTTCGGTGGGGCCAACGTCCTGACTTTC.